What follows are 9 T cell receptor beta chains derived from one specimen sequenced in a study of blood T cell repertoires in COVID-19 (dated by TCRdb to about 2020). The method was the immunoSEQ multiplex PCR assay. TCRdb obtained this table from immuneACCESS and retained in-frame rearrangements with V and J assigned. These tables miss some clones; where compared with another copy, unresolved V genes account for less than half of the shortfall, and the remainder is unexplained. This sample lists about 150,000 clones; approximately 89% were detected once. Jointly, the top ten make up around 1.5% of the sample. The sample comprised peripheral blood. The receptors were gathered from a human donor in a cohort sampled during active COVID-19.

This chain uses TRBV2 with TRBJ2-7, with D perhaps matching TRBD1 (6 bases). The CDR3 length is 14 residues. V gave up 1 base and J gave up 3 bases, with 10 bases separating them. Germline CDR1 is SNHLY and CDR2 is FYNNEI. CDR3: CASSEGDRNYEQYF. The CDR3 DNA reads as TGTGCCAGCAGTGAAGGAGACAGGAACTACGAGCAGTACTTC. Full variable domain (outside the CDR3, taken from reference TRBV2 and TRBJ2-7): EPEVTQTPSHQVTQMGQEVILRCVPISNHLYFYWYRQILGQKVEFLVSFYNNEISEKSEIFDDQFSVERPDGSNFTLKIRSTKLEDSAMYFCASSEGDRNYEQYFGPGTRLTVT.

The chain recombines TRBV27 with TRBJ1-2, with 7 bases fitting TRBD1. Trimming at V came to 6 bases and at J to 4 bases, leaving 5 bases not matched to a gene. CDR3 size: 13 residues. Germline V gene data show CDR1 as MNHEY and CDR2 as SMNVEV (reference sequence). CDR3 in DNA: TGTGCCAGCAGACCTGGACAGGTCTATGGCTACACCTTC. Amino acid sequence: CASRPGQVYGYTF.

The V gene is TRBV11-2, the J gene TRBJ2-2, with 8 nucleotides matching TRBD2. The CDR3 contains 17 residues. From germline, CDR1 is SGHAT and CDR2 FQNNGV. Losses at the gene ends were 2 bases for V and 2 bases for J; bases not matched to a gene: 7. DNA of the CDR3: TGTGCCAGCAGCTTATTCGGCGGGGGGTTTAACACCGGGGAGCTGTTTTTT. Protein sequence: CASSLFGGGFNTGELFF.

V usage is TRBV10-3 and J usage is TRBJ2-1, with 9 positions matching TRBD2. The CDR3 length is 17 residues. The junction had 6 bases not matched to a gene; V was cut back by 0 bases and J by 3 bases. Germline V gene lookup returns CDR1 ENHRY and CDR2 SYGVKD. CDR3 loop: CAISESRASGDYNEQFF. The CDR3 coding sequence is TGTGCCATCAGTGAGTCTCGGGCTAGCGGGGACTACAATGAGCAGTTCTTC.

The CDR3 spells CASSLGTGMNTEAFF. CDR3 DNA: TGTGCCAGCAGCTTAGGCACAGGGATGAACACTGAAGCTTTCTTT. The chain links TRBV11-1 to TRBJ1-1; D is perhaps TRBD1 (6 bases). The V end lost 1 base, the J end lost 0 bases, and 9 bases lay between the germline ends. The CDR3 length is 15 residues. Germline CDR1 reads SGHAT; CDR2 reads FQDESV (reference sequence).

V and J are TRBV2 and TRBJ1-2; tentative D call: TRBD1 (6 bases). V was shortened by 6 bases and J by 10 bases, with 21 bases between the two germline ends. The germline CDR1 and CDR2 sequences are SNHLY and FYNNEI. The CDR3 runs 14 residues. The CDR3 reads CASRAGTLQRSYTF. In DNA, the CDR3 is TGTGCCAGCAGGGCCGGGACACTCCAGAGGTCCTACACCTTC.

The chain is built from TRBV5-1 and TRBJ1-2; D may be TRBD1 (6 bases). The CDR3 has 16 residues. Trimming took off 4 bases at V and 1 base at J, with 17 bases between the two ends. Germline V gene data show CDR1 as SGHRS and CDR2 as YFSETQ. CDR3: CASSPATGYLNYGYTF. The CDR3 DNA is TGCGCCAGCAGCCCCGCTACAGGGTACCTTAACTATGGCTACACCTTC. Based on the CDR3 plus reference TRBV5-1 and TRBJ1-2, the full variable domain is KAGVTQTPRYLIKTRGQQVTLSCSPISGHRSVSWYQQTPGQGLQFLFEYFSETQRNKGNFPGRFSGRQFSNSRSEMNVSTLELGDSALYLCASSPATGYLNYGYTFGSGTRLTVV.

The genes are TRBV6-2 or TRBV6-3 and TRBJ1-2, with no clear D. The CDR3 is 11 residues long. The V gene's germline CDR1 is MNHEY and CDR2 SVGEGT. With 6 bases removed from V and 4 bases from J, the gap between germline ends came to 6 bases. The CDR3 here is CASSPSYGYTF. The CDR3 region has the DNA TGTGCCAGCAGCCCGAGCTATGGCTACACCTTC.

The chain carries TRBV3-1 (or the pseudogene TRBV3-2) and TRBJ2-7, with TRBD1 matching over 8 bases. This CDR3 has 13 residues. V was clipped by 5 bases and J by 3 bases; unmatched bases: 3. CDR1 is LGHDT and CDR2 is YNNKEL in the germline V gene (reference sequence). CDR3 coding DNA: TGTGCCAGCAGCTTCGACAGGGGCTACGAGCAGTACTTC. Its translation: CASSFDRGYEQYF.